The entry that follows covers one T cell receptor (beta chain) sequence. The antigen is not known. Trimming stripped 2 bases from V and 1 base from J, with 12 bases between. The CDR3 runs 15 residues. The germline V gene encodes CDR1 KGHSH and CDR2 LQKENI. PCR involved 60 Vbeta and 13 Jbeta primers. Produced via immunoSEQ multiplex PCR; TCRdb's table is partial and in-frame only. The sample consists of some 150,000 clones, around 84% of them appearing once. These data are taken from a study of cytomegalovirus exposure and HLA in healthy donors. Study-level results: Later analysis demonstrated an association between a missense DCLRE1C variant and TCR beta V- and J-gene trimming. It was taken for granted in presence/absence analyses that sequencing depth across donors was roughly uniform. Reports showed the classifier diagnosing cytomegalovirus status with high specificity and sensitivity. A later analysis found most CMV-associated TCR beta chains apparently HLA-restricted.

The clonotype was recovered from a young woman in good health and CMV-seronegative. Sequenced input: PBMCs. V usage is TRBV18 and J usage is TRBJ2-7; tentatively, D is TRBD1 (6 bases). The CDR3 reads CASSPNRDNSYEQYF. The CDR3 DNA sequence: TGTGCCAGCTCACCAAATCGGGACAATTCCTACGAGCAGTACTTC.